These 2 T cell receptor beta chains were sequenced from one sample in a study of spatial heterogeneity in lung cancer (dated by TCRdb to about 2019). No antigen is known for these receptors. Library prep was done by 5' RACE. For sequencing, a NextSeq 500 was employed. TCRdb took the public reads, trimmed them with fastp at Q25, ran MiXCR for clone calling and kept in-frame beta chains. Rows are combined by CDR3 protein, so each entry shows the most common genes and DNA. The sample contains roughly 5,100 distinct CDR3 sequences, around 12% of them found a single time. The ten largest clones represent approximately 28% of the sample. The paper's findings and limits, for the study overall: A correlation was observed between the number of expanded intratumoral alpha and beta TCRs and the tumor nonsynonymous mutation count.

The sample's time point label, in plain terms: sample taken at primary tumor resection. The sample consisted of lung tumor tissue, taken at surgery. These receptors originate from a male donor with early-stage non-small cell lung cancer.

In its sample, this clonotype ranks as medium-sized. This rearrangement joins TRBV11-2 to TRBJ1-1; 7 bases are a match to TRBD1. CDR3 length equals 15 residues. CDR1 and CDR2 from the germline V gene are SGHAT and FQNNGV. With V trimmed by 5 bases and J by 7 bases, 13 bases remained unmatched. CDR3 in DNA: TGTGCCAGCAGCATCGGACAGGTCCCTGGGAGTGAAGCTTTCTTT. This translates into CASSIGQVPGSEAFF.

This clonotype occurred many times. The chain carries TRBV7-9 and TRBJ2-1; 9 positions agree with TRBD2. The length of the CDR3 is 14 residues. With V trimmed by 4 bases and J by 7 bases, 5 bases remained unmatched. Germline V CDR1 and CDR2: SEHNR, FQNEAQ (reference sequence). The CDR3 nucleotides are TGTGCCAGCAGCTCTAGCGGGACTGGTAATGAGCAGTTCTTC. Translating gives CASSSSGTGNEQFF.